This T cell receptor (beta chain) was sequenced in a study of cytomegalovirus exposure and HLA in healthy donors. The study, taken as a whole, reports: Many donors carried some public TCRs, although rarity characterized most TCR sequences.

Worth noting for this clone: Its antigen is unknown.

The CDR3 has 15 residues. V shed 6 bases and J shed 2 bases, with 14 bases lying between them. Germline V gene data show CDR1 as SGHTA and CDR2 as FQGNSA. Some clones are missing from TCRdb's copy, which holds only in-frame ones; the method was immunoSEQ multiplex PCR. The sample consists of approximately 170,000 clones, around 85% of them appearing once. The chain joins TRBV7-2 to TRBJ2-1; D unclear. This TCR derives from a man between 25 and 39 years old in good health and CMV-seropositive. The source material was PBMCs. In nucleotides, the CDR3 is TGTGCCAGCAGGTACCCGGGTTCTCCCTACAATGAGCAGTTCTTC. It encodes CASRYPGSPYNEQFF.